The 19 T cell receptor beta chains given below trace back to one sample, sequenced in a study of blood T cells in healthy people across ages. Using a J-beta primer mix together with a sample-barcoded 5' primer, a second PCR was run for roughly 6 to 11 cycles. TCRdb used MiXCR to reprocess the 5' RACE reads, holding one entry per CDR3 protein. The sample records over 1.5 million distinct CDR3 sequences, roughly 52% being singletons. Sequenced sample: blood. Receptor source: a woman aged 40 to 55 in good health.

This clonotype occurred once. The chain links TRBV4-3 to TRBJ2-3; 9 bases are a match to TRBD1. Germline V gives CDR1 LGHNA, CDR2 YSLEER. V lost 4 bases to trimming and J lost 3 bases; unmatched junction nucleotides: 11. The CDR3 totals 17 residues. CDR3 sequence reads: CASSRRRRDRATDTQYF. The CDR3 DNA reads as TGCGCCAGCAGCCGGAGACGCAGGGACAGGGCAACAGATACGCAGTATTTT.

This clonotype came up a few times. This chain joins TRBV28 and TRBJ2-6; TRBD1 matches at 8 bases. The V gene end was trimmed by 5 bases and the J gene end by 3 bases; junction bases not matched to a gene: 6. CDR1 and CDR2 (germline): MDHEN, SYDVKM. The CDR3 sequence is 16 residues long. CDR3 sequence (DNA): TGTGCCAGCAGTCCTTCAGGGACAGGTGGGGCCAACGTCCTGACTTTC. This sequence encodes CASSPSGTGGANVLTF.

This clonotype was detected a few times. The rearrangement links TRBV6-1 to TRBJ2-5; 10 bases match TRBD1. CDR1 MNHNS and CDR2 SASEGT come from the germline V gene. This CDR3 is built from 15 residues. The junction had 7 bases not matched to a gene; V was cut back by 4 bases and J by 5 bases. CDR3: CASSGGTGDWETQYF. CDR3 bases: TGTGCCAGCAGTGGGGGGACAGGGGATTGGGAGACCCAGTACTTC.

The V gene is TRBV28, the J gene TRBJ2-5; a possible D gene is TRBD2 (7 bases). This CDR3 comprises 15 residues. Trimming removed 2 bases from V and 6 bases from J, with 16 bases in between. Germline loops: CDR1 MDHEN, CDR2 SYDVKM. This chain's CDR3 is CASSLGGASVKTQYF. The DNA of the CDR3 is TGTGCCAGCAGTTTAGGGGGGGCGTCGGTGAAGACCCAGTACTTC. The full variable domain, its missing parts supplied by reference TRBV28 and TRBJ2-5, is DVKVTQSSRYLVKRTGEKVFLECVQDMDHENMFWYRQDPGLGLRLIYFSYDVKMKEKGDIPEGYSVSREKKERFSLILESASTNQTSMYLCASSLGGASVKTQYFGPGTRLLVL.

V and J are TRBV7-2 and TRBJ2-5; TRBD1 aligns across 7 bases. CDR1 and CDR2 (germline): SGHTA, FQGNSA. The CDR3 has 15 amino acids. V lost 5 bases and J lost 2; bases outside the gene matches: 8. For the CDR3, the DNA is TGTGCCAGCAGCCCAGAGGGGGCAGAACAAGAGACCCAGTACTTC. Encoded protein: CASSPEGAEQETQYF.

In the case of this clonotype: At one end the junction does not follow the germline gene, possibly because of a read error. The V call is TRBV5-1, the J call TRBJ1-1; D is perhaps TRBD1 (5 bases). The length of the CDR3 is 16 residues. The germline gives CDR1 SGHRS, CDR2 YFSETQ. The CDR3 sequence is CASSLESGHVKTEAFF. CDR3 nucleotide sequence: TGCGCCAGCAGCTTGGAGTCAGGGCATGTGAAGACTGAAGCTTTCTTT.

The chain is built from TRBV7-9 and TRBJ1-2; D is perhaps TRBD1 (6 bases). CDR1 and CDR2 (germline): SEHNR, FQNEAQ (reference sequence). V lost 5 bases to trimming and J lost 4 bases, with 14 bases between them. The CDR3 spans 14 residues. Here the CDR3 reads CASSRSGQSYGYTF. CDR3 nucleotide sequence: TGTGCCAGCAGCCGATCCGGACAGTCCTATGGCTACACCTTC. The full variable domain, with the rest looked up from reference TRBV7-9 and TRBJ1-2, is DTGVSQNPRHKITKRGQNVTFRCDPISEHNRLYWYRQTLGQGPEFLTYFQNEAQLEKSRLLSDRFSAERPKGSFSTLEIQRTEQGDSAMYLCASSRSGQSYGYTFGSGTRLTVV.

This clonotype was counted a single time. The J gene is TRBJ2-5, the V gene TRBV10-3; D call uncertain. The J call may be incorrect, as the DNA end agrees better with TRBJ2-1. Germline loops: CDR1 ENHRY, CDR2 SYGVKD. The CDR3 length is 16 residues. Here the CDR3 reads CAISESQAAIKETQFF. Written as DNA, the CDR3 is TGTGCCATCAGTGAGTCTCAGGCAGCTATAAAAGAGACCCAGTTCTTC.

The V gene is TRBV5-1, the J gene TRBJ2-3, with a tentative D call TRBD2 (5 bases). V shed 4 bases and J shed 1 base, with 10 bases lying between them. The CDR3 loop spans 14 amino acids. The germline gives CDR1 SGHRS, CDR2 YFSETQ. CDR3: CASSQTRRTDTQYF. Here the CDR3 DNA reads TGCGCCAGCAGCCAAACTAGACGCACAGATACGCAGTATTTT.

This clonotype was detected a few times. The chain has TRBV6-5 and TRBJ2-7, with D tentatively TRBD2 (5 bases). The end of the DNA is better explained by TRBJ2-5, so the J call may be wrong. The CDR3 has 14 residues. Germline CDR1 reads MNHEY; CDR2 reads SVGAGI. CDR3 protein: CASSYSVARETQYF. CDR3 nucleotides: TGTGCCAGCAGTTACTCGGTAGCGAGAGAGACCCAGTACTTC.

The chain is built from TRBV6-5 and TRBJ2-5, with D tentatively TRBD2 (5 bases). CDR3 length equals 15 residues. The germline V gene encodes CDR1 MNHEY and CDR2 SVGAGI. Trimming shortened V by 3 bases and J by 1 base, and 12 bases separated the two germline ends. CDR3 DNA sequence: TGTGCCAGCAGTTATGCGGGCGGCCCCCAAGAGACCCAGTACTTC. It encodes CASSYAGGPQETQYF.

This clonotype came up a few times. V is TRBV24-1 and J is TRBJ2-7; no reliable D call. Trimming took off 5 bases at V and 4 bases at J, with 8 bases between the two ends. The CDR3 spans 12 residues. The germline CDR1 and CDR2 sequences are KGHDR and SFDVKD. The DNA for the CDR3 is TGTGCCACCAGTGGAAGTGGGTACGAGCAGTACTTC. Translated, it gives CATSGSGYEQYF.

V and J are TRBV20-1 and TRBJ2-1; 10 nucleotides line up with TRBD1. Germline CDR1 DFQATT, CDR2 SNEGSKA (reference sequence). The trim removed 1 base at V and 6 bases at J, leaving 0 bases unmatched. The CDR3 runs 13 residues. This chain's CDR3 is CSARGTGGNEQFF. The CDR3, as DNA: TGCAGTGCTAGAGGGACAGGGGGCAATGAGCAGTTCTTC.

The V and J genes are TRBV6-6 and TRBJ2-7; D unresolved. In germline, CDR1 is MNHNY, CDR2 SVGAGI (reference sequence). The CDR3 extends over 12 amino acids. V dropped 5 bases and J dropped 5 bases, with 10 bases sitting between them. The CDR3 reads CASSVDVHEQYF. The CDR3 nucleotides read TGTGCCAGCAGTGTGGACGTCCACGAGCAGTACTTC.

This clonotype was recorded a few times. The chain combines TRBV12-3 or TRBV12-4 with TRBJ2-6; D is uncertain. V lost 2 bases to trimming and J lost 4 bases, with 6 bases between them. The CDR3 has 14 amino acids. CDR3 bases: TGTGCCAGCAGTTTATGGGAAGGGGCCAACGTCCTGACTTTC. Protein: CASSLWEGANVLTF.

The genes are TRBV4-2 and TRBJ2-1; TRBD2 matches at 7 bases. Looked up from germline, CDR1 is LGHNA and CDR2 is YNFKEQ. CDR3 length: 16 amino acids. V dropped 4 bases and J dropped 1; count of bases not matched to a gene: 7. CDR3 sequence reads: CASSPYGGLSYNEQFF. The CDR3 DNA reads TGTGCCAGCAGCCCCTACGGGGGGTTATCCTACAATGAGCAGTTCTTC.

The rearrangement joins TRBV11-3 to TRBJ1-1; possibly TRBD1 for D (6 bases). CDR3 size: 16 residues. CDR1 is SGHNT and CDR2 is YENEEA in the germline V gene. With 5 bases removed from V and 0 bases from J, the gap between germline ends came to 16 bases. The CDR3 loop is CASSPEGGGLNTEAFF. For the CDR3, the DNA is TGTGCCAGCAGCCCCGAAGGAGGGGGACTGAACACTGAAGCTTTCTTT.

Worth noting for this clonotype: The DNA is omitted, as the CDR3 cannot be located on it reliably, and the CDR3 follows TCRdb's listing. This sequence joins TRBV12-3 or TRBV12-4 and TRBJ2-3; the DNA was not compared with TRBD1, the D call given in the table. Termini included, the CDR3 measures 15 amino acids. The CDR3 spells CASSSVGLGADTEYF.

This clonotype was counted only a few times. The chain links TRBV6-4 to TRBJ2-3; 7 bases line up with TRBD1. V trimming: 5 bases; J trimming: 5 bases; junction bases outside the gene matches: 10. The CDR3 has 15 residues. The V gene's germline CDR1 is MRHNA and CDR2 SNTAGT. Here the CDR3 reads CASSPSPTGRDTQYF. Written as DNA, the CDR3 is TGTGCCAGCAGTCCTAGCCCGACAGGGCGAGATACGCAGTATTTT.